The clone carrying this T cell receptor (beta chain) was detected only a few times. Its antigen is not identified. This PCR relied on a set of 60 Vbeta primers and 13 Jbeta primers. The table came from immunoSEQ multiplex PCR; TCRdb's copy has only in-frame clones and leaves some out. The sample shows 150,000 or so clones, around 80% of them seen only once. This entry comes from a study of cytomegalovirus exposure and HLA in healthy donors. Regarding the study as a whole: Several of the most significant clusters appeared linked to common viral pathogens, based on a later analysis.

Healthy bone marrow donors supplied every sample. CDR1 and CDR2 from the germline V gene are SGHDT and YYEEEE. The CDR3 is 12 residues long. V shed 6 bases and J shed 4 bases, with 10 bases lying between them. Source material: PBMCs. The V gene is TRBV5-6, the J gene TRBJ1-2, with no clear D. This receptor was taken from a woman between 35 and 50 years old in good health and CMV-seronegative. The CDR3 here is CASKDRSYGYTF. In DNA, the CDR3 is TGTGCCAGCAAGGATCGGAGCTATGGCTACACCTTC.